This T cell receptor (beta chain) came from a study of regulatory T cells in long-lasting Graves disease (dated by TCRdb to 2020 to 2022). Regarding the research as a whole: Patients with newly diagnosed Graves' disease had been on antithyroid drugs for under 3 months. Peripheral blood TCR sequencing and RNA sequencing compared persistent Graves' disease patients with newly diagnosed Graves' disease patients. The study was registered as a clinical trial and conducted in China. A total of around 33 samples underwent TCR sequencing, from about 13 patients with persistent Graves' disease and 20 or so patients with newly diagnosed Graves' disease. Here is what the overall study found, with its caveats: Sequencing and analysis were limited to the TCR beta chain. Compared with newly diagnosed patients, persistent Graves' disease patients had lower TCR Shannon entropy and fewer highly expanded clones, which suggests clonal expansion. A larger number of public clonotypes was shared among persistent patients (approximately 3,000) than among newly diagnosed patients (around 870). The authors noted that the small sample size was a limitation that may lower accuracy. The study examined only peripheral blood because the primary lesion, thyroid tissue, could not be accessed.

The library was made by multiplex PCR. TCRdb names Illumina HiSeq 4000 as the instrument used. CDR3 regions were amplified by Arm-PCR with iRepertoire HTBI primers to construct TCR beta libraries. Before sequencing, the PCR products went through gel purification. For the original study's pipeline: A total of roughly 67 TRBV and 14 TRBJ segments were identified across samples and were used for gene usage analysis of CDR3 amino acid clonotypes. Filtered high-quality paired reads were merged into contigs using COPE and FqMerger. BLAST was used to align contigs to IMGT TRBV, TRBD and TRBJ reference genes, and CDR3 was defined according to IMGT. Highly expanded clones were defined as clonotypes with a frequency above 0.1%. Shannon entropy served as the measure of repertoire diversity, while the Gini coefficient captured V-J evenness. A clonotype was considered public if more than one individual shared it. TCRdb reworked the public reads: Q25 trimming with fastp, MiXCR clone assembly, productive beta chains retained. Identical CDR3 proteins give one entry, which carries the most common genes and DNA. TCRdb, rather than the study authors, made the V and J calls. Within this sample are a few hundred thousand distinct CDR3 sequences, with approximately 15% of them counted one time only. The ten largest clones add up to roughly 29% of the sample.

Note on this clonotype: Its antigen is unknown. A far more abundant clone sits one base away, making this likely a read error.

In the paper's terms, the time point label means: newly diagnosed GD, antithyroid drugs for less than 3 months. RNA was extracted from PBMCs in TRIzol for both TCR sequencing and RNA sequencing. The diagnosis of Graves' disease followed American Thyroid Association guidelines. Patients were recruited from an endocrinology department in Xi'an, China. From each patient, 8 to 10 milliliters of peripheral blood was collected into an EDTA anticoagulant tube. Ficoll Paque Plus density gradient separation was used to isolate PBMCs, and no additional T cell sorting was done. An Agilent 2100 Bioanalyzer and agarose gel were used to check RNA quality, while a NanoDrop 2000 measured RNA concentration. These data were also reused for a study on T cells in Graves' hyperthyroidism and ophthalmopathy. The second study's authors report: Graves' hyperthyroidism was defined as stable when no progression to ophthalmopathy occurred over 18 months of follow-up. The hyperthyroidism patients were between 18 and 65 years old and newly diagnosed, with a disease duration of less than 2 months. Exclusion was applied to patients with uncontrolled infections, other autoimmune diseases, pregnancy or lactation. Diagnoses relied on clinical symptoms, serum thyroxine and TRAb, thyroid ultrasound and orbital computed tomography. The TCR CDR3 was subjected to a first round of RT-PCR using the HTBI primer set and the Qiagen OneStep RT-PCR kit. Most expanded thyroid clonotypes (frequency above 0.001) were also detected in blood, a finding suggesting that blood repertoires may reflect thyroid immune responses. A model built on a 13 V-J signature distinguished ophthalmopathy from stable hyperthyroidism, reaching 85% to 90% sensitivity and around 82% specificity in cross-validation and 80%/75% in testing. In validation, progression to ophthalmopathy was predicted by the model with around 71% sensitivity and 72.22% specificity, a median of approximately 6.5 months before onset. A discovery cohort of roughly 96 patients, about 44 with Graves' ophthalmopathy and approximately 55 with stable Graves' hyperthyroidism, was used to find distinguishing TCR V-J signatures. Whether ophthalmopathy could be predicted prospectively was tested in an independent validation cohort made up of about 20 hyperthyroidism patients plus 17 patients who later progressed to ophthalmopathy. The roughly 94 discovery patients were randomly split 7:3 into training and test sets. Thyroid tissue and blood T-cell repertoires from about six Graves' hyperthyroidism patients were also compared in the study. Following sampling, methimazole starting at 30 mg daily was given to hyperthyroidism patients, and high-dose intravenous methylprednisolone was given to ophthalmopathy patients. Libraries were constructed in a second round of multiplex PCR, after which size selection and purification were carried out. Sequencing of the libraries was done on an Illumina HiSeq2000 using paired-end 100 bp reads. SOAPnuke was used to process the raw data, throwing out any read that contained adapters or uncalled bases, had a mean Phred below 15, or lacked an exact constant-primer or identifier match. COPE v1.2.5 was used to merge the high-quality paired reads, and each unique nucleotide sequence was defined as a clonotype. Clonotypes were aligned to IMGT TRBV, TRBD and TRBJ reference segments using MiTCR v1.1. Only V-J combinations with frequency above 0.0001, covering about 99% of repertoires, were analysed. The TCS score was defined as F50 (clonal expansion) divided by E x V (chaos), with BLOSUM62-based TCRdist calculated between CDR3 peptides within each V-J. Welch's t-statistics and random forest reduced fewer than 550 V-J features to 10 to 15, which were used in a naive Bayes classifier (R e1071). No statistical method was used to fix the sample size in advance, and group allocation was not hidden from the investigators. The paper reports TCR Vbeta CDR3 sequencing of over 120 peripheral blood samples: under 45 ophthalmopathy, fewer than 85 hyperthyroidism and around 17 progressor patients.

The source of this sequence is a man aged 35 to 55 with Graves disease. Donor details come from another sample of the same person, matched by shared clones. The source material was peripheral blood mononuclear cells (PBMCs), sampled at new diagnosis, from a patient treated with antithyroid drugs.

At the DNA level, the sequence is TGTGCCAGCAGTCACGTTGGGGATGGCTACACCTTC. This translates into CASSHVGDGYTF. The chain uses TRBV6-1 and TRBJ1-2, with the D gene call left open. V gives up 5 bases and J gives up 6 bases, and the segment between their germline ends measures 10 bases. CDR1 and CDR2, per the germline V gene, are MNHNS and SASEGT. Counted from cysteine to phenylalanine, this CDR3 has 12 amino acids. The retained sequence is limited to the CDR3, 36 bases, with the frame set at the first base.